Included here is one TCR beta chain sequence, with context. The sample comes from a study of blood T cell repertoires in COVID-19. Study-level background: Samples came from the United States, Italy and Spain, spanning acute and convalescent COVID-19. In each case, the material was cDNA or gDNA derived from T cells, B-cell-depleted T cells, or PBMCs.

Method: immunoSEQ multiplex PCR; TCRdb's copy keeps in-frame clones and lacks some. The sample includes about 340,000 clones, 75% to 90% of them seen just once. The ends lost 0 bases at V and 0 bases at J; junction bases unmatched: 7. The CDR3 loop spans 17 amino acids. In germline, CDR1 is LNHNV, CDR2 YYDKDF (reference sequence). The specimen sequenced was peripheral blood. This chain links TRBV15 with TRBJ1-2, with 7 nucleotides matching TRBD1. This receptor was obtained from a woman aged 55-69 years with COVID-19, enrolled during active disease. The CDR3 nucleotides are TGTGCCACCAGCAGAGACCGACAGGGATCGGCTAACTATGGCTACACCTTC. This encodes CATSRDRQGSANYGYTF.